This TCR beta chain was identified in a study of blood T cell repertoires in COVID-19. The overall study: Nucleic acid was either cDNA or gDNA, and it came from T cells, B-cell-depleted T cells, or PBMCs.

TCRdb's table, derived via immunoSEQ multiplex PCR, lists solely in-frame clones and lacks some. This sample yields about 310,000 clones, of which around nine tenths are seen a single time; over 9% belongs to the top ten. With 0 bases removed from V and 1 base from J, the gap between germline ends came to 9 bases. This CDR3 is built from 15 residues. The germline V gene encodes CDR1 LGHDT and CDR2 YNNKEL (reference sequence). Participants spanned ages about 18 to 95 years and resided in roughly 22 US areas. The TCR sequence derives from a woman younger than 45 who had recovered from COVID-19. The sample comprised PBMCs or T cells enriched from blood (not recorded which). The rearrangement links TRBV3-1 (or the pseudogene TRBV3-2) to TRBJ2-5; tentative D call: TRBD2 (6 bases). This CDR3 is CASSQELAAQETQYF. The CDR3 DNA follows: TGTGCCAGCAGCCAAGAATTAGCGGCCCAAGAGACCCAGTACTTC.